This TCR beta chain appears in the sequencing data of a study of identical twins. CDR1 and CDR2 (germline): SGHDN, FVKESK. The CDR3 loop spans 14 amino acids. The ends were cut back, 0 bases at V and 3 bases at J, with 9 bases in the middle. Regarding the study as a whole: Where beta out-of-frame sequences were concerned, excess twin sharing was weaker.

About this clonotype: Its antigen is unidentified.

TCRdb re-analysed the 5' RACE reads in MiXCR, keeping a single row per CDR3 protein. The repertoire holds about 190,000 distinct CDR3 sequences, with more than 15% as singletons. The sample was also linked to a second study, of T cells expressing NK-cell markers. That source notes: Seven of the eight sequenced donors were classified as HCMV-seropositive, and one was classified as seronegative. In six donors, dominant NKG2C+ clonotypes were roughly 1.0-8% of CD8+ T cells. Researchers report these clonotypes also headed the CD3+CD56-NKG2C+ fraction in a few donors.

Input material: CD8+ T cells sorted from blood. The chain couples TRBV14 to TRBJ2-7; D is perhaps TRBD2 (6 bases). This TCR came from a woman younger than 30 in good health. CDR3 in DNA: TGTGCCAGCAGCCAAGAGGGGGGAAACTACGAGCAGTACTTC. Residues: CASSQEGGNYEQYF.